The 6 T cell receptor beta chains below come from one sample, sequenced in a study of tumor-infiltrating lymphocytes in primary liver carcinoma (dated by TCRdb to about 2017). Instrument used: Illumina HiSeq 2500. TCRbeta-specific cDNA was reverse-transcribed from 500 ng total RNA using a constant-region primer and ProtoScript II reverse transcriptase. The TCRbeta libraries were prepared through three rounds of nested multiplex PCR following a slightly modified ARM-PCR procedure. The first two PCR rounds used multiplex TRBV1-TRBV30 forward primers with a Cbeta reverse primer, each for 10 cycles. TCRdb redid the processing of the public reads, applying fastp at Q25 and MiXCR, and retained in-frame beta chains. Every CDR3 protein is listed once, alongside the most common genes and DNA of its rows. This sample has approximately 210,000 distinct CDR3 sequences in its table, and less than 70% of those were observed once. The top ten hold roughly 7% of the sample.

Blood RNA was extracted from unsorted whole blood with TRIzol reagent; germline DNA came from the DNeasy Blood & Tissue kit. Sequenced sample: peripheral blood. The receptors come from a woman aged 60-75 years with primary liver carcinoma and hepatitis B virus infection.

This clonotype was recorded at least ten times. This chain links TRBV5-1 with TRBJ2-1, with D perhaps TRBD1 (5 bases). Germline V gene lookup returns CDR1 SGHRS and CDR2 YFSETQ. The CDR3 loop spans 15 amino acids. V was pared by 3 bases and J by 8 bases, with 18 bases between. CDR3 sequence (DNA): TGCGCCAGCAGCTCTAGACAGAGATACATCCATGAGCAGTTCTTC. Its translation is CASSSRQRYIHEQFF.

This clonotype has a count of ten or more. The genes are TRBV14 and TRBJ1-5, with a weak D call TRBD1 (6 bases). Germline-derived CDR1 and CDR2 are SGHDN and FVKESK. V lost 4 bases and J lost 4, with 11 bases in between. The CDR3 length is 14 residues. As DNA, the CDR3 is TGTGCCAGCAGCCGTGGGGGGCAGAATCAGCCCCAGCATTTT. The encoded protein is CASSRGGQNQPQHF.

The chain is built from TRBV6-1 and TRBJ2-2; a weak D match, TRBD2 (6 bases). CDR3 length equals 16 residues. From germline, CDR1 is MNHNS and CDR2 SASEGT. V was pared by 6 bases and J by 9 bases, with 23 bases between. CDR3 in amino acids: CASRGRREMGARELFF. The CDR3, as DNA: TGTGCCAGCAGGGGTAGACGGGAGATGGGCGCCCGGGAGCTGTTTTTT.

This chain joins TRBV5-1 and TRBJ1-1; 8 positions match TRBD1. The junction had 13 bases not matched to a gene; V was cut back by 3 bases and J by 6 bases. Germline V CDR1 and CDR2: SGHRS, YFSETQ. The CDR3 totals 16 residues. The CDR3 bases are TGCGCCAGCAGCTCCACCGGGACAGGACGGGGCGCTGAAGCTTTCTTT. It yields the protein CASSSTGTGRGAEAFF.

Turning to this clonotype: This may arise from a read error, as a much more abundant clone is one base away. A read error is likely, as this CDR3 ends without the conserved phenylalanine or tryptophan. J is TRBJ2-3 and V is TRBV10-2, with D unresolved. The V and J ends lost 3 bases and 0 bases respectively, with 4 bases between them. The CDR3 has 13 residues. From germline, CDR1 is WSHSY and CDR2 SAAADI. In nucleotides, the CDR3 is TGCGCCAGCAGTGAACAAAGCACAGATACGCAGTATATT. It is translated as CASSEQSTDTQYI.

For this clonotype: One end of the junction varies from germline; a read error may be responsible. The V gene is TRBV28, the J gene TRBJ1-3; D remains ambiguous. Germline CDR1 reads MDHEN; CDR2 reads SYDVKM. CDR3 size: 12 residues. CDR3 sequence: CANSLTENTIYF. The CDR3 coding sequence is TGTGCCAACAGTTTAACAGAAAACACCATATATTTT.